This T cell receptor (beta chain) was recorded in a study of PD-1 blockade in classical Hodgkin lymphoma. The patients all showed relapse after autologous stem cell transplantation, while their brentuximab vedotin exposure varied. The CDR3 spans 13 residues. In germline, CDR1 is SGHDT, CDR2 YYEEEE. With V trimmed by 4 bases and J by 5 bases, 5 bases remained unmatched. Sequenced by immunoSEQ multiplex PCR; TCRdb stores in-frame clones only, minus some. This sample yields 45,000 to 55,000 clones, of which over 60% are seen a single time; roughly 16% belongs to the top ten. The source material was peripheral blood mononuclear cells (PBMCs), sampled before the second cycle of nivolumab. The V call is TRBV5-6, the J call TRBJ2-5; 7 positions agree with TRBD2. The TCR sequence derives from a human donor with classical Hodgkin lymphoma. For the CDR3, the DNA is TGTGCCAGCAGCCCGGTGGGGGGGGAGACCCAGTACTTC. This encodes CASSPVGGETQYF.